Shown below are 17 T cell receptor beta chains from a single sample sequenced in a study of OX40 agonist ivuxolimab in advanced cancers. Profiling relied on immunoSEQ multiplex PCR, and the TCRdb table lists in-frame clones only, not all of them. The repertoire holds 65,000 to 75,000 clones, with roughly 87% as singletons. Sequenced here: CD4+ or CD8+ T cells sorted from blood, sampled in a trial of the OX40 agonist ivuxolimab. The receptors were sampled from an adult with an advanced solid tumor such as melanoma, head and neck, liver or kidney cancer.

V is TRBV5-1 and J is TRBJ1-3; 7 positions agree with TRBD1. Germline values: CDR1 SGHRS, CDR2 YFSETQ. V gave up 0 bases and J gave up 0 bases; unmatched junction bases: 3. This CDR3 is built from 16 residues. Here the CDR3 reads CASSLGGTDSGNTIYF. In nucleotides, the CDR3 is TGCGCCAGCAGCTTGGGTGGGACAGACTCTGGAAACACCATATATTTT. The whole variable domain, filled in from reference TRBV5-1 and TRBJ1-3, reads KAGVTQTPRYLIKTRGQQVTLSCSPISGHRSVSWYQQTPGQGLQFLFEYFSETQRNKGNFPGRFSGRQFSNSRSEMNVSTLELGDSALYLCASSLGGTDSGNTIYFGEGSWLTVV.

The rearrangement uses TRBV11-2 and TRBJ1-3; D is possibly TRBD1 (5 bases). The CDR3 is 16 residues long. Germline values: CDR1 SGHAT, CDR2 FQNNGV. V was trimmed by 3 bases and J by 8 bases, leaving 20 bases between them. The CDR3 spells CASSLMTDPSGDTIYF. The CDR3 DNA follows: TGTGCCAGCAGCTTGATGACAGACCCATCCGGCGACACCATATATTTT.

The J gene is TRBJ2-5, the V gene TRBV6-6; D may correspond to TRBD1 or TRBD2 (5 bases each). V was pared by 6 bases and J by 1 base, with 18 bases between. Germline CDR1 MNHNY, CDR2 SVGAGI (reference sequence). This CDR3 is built from 16 residues. CDR3 protein: CASRTSQVGVQETQYF. DNA of the CDR3: TGTGCCAGCAGAACCTCCCAGGTGGGGGTCCAAGAGACCCAGTACTTC.

This chain uses TRBV5-1 with TRBJ1-1; D ambiguous. Per germline, CDR1 SGHRS and CDR2 YFSETQ. The CDR3 has 13 amino acids. V lost 4 bases to trimming and J lost 0 bases, with 7 bases between them. The CDR3 DNA sequence: TGCGCCAGCAGCGACATGATGAACACTGAAGCTTTCTTT. Residues: CASSDMMNTEAFF.

The chain links TRBV2 to TRBJ2-5; TRBD2 is a possible D gene (6 bases). The germline gives CDR1 SNHLY, CDR2 FYNNEI. The CDR3 length is 13 residues. The germline V and J ends were trimmed by 4 bases and 4 bases, with 10 bases remaining between them. CDR3 nucleotides: TGTGCCAGCAGTGGGGGGGTGCGAGAGACCCAGTACTTC. Translating it yields CASSGGVRETQYF.

The chain combines TRBV23-1 with TRBJ2-2; possibly TRBD1 for D (6 bases). TRBV23-1 is given ORF status, its function remaining uncertain. The ends were cut back, 6 bases at V and 2 bases at J, with 19 bases in the middle. The CDR3 is 17 residues long. The CDR3 reads CASRPPCGTTNTGELFF. CDR3 DNA: TGCGCCAGCAGACCCCCCTGTGGGACAACTAACACCGGGGAGCTGTTTTTT.

The chain is built from TRBV19 and TRBJ2-3, with unresolved D. The CDR3 has 14 residues. Germline V CDR1 and CDR2: LNHDA, SQIVND (reference sequence). V was clipped by 5 bases and J by 4 bases, with 13 bases between them. The CDR3, as DNA: TGTGCCAGTAGTTTCCGACCCTGGTCAGATACGCAGTATTTT. Translation gives CASSFRPWSDTQYF.

The chain recombines TRBV21-1 with TRBJ1-2. TRBV21-1 is an annotated pseudogene. The length of the CDR3 is 15 residues. The CDR3 region has the DNA TGTGCCAGCAGCATATCGGGCTCCTCACTCTATGGCTACACCTTC. Protein sequence: CASSISGSSLYGYTF.

V and J are TRBV14 and TRBJ2-3, with 7 positions matching TRBD1. This CDR3 has 16 amino acids. Germline CDR1 SGHDN, CDR2 FVKESK. The V segment lost 0 bases and the J segment 5 bases; nucleotides outside the gene matches: 8. CDR3 sequence (DNA): TGTGCCAGCAGCCAAGAGCCCAGGGGGAGAAGAGATACGCAGTATTTT. Its translation is CASSQEPRGRRDTQYF.

This chain links TRBV6-5 with TRBJ2-7; D remains ambiguous. There are 13 residues in the CDR3. V lost 6 bases, J lost 2 bases, and 11 bases lay in between. Looked up from germline, CDR1 is MNHEY and CDR2 is SVGAGI. Here the CDR3 reads CASSRLAPYEQYF. In nucleotides, the CDR3 is TGTGCCAGCAGCCGACTGGCCCCCTACGAGCAGTACTTC.

The gene calls are TRBV7-9 and TRBJ1-6; the D gene is possibly TRBD1 (5 bases). CDR3 size: 16 residues. CDR1 is SEHNR and CDR2 is FQNEAQ in the germline V gene (reference sequence). Between the trimmed V and J ends, which lost 5 bases and 0 bases, there was a span of 11 bases. The CDR3 region is CASSAQTGSYNSPLHF. CDR3 nucleotide sequence: TGTGCCAGCAGCGCCCAAACAGGCTCCTATAATTCACCCCTCCACTTT.

J is TRBJ1-2 and V is TRBV6-5, with TRBD1 identical over 8 bases. Trimming at V came to 11 bases and at J to 3 bases, leaving 5 bases not matched to a gene. The CDR3 sequence is 12 residues long. Germline CDR1 MNHEY, CDR2 SVGAGI. The DNA for the CDR3 is TGTGCCGGATTACAGGGGGACTATGGCTACACCTTC. This encodes CAGLQGDYGYTF.

The chain joins TRBV7-2 to TRBJ2-6, with 9 bases aligning to TRBD1. After removal of 5 bases from V and 13 bases from J, the junction contained 12 bases not matched to a gene. The germline gives CDR1 SGHTA, CDR2 FQGNSA. The CDR3 sequence is 15 residues long. The CDR3, as DNA: TGTGCCAGCAGCGCCGGGACAGGGTGGGTACGGGTCCTGACTTTC. Residues: CASSAGTGWVRVLTF.

V gene TRBV11-2 combines with J gene TRBJ1-2; no firm D call. CDR3 length: 16 residues. V shed 0 bases and J shed 6 bases, with 17 bases lying between them. Germline loops: CDR1 SGHAT, CDR2 FQNNGV. Here the CDR3 DNA reads TGTGCCAGCAGCTTAGATCGGCGACAAGTCGGTGATGGCTACACCTTC. It codes for CASSLDRRQVGDGYTF. The entire variable domain, with the rest obtained from reference TRBV11-2 and TRBJ1-2, is as follows: EAGVAQSPRYKIIEKRQSVAFWCNPISGHATLYWYQQILGQGPKLLIQFQNNGVVDDSQLPKDRFSAERLKGVDSTLKIQPAKLEDSAVYLCASSLDRRQVGDGYTFGSGTRLTVV.

In nucleotides, the CDR3 is TGTGCCAGCAGCGGATCACTCACGGTGAACACTGAAGCTTTCTTT. As protein: CASSGSLTVNTEAFF. The chain combines TRBV9 with TRBJ1-1; the D is unclear. V lost 3 bases and J 0 bases, leaving 12 bases between the germline ends. Germline V CDR1 and CDR2: SGDLS, YYNGEE. This CDR3 spans 15 amino acids.

The V gene is TRBV7-6, the J gene TRBJ2-6; no definite D call. The CDR3 totals 16 residues. Trimming took off 4 bases at V and 0 bases at J, with 10 bases between the two ends. The germline gives CDR1 SGHVS, CDR2 FNYEAQ. The CDR3 spells CASSSRTHSGANVLTF. The CDR3 region has the DNA TGTGCCAGCAGCTCCCGTACCCACTCTGGGGCCAACGTCCTGACTTTC.

The chain couples TRBV30 to TRBJ1-1, with 9 bases fitting TRBD1. The ends lost 4 bases at V and 14 bases at J; junction bases unmatched: 17. Per the germline V gene, CDR1 is GTSNPN and CDR2 is SVGIG (reference sequence). CDR3 size: 14 residues. The CDR3 reads CAWILPLGTGSIFF. The CDR3 nucleotides read TGTGCCTGGATCCTCCCTTTGGGGACAGGGTCTATCTTCTTT.